This TCR beta chain was observed in a study of OX40 agonist ivuxolimab in advanced cancers. Background for the entire study: Ivuxolimab was an agonistic, fully human IgG2 monoclonal antibody directed against OX40 (CD134), a costimulatory receptor. Intravenous ivuxolimab was administered to patients every 2 weeks at six dose levels: 0.01, 0.1, 0.3, 1.5, 3 and 10 mg/kg. Of the roughly 51 patients in dose escalation, 19 had hepatocellular carcinoma, some 15 had melanoma, 9 had renal cell carcinoma and 9 had head and neck cancer. The dose-escalation cohort was over 70% male with a mean age of 60 years, ranging from roughly 23 to 90. Prior anti-PD-1, anti-PD-L1 or anti-CTLA-4 therapy was permitted, and checkpoint inhibitors had been received by less than 45% of dose-escalation patients. Partial responses occurred in three dose-escalation patients, of whom one had hepatocellular carcinoma and two had cutaneous melanoma. The point of sequencing TCRbeta in the periphery was to test whether ivuxolimab changed TCR sequence diversity and drove clonal T-cell expansion. The monotherapy dose-escalation portion (N ≈ 56 patients) of the phase I ivuxolimab trial is reported in the paper.

The CDR3 starts with the cysteine, ends with the phenylalanine, and has 14 residues. Of the read, only the CDR3 DNA is kept; its 42 bases are in frame from base 1. The trim is 5 bases for V and 5 bases for J, with a gap of 16 bases between the germline ends. According to the germline V gene, CDR1 reads LGHNA and CDR2 reads YNFKEQ. Results the study describes overall, beyond this receptor: At doses of 0.1 to 3.0 mg/kg, clonal expansion of both CD4+ and CD8+ blood T cells was observed from baseline to week 6. In partial responders in the 0.1-3.0 mg/kg groups, normalized peripheral clonal expansion was found to be among the lowest, especially among CD8+ T cells. Low levels of normalized T-cell clonal expansion were also shown by some nonresponding patients. Which antigens the clonally expanded peripheral T cells were specific for was not determined. After ivuxolimab, CD8+ T cells had more expanded clones than CD4+ T cells on average.

Genomic DNA was isolated from the sorted cells so that the TCRbeta CDR3 region could be sequenced. The immunoSEQ Assay was used to sequence the TCRbeta CDR3 regions. As stored in TCRdb, this immuneACCESS dataset retains in-frame rearrangements with V and J assigned. A fraction of the clones does not appear; measured against another copy, unresolved V genes explain less than half of the discrepancy, and the remainder lacks a known reason. This sample holds under 15,000 clones; about 81% were observed only once. Less than 35% of the sample goes to the ten largest clones. Patients with a history of autoimmune disease or receiving systemic immunosuppression were excluded from the trial. Peripheral blood for TCR sequencing was collected from all dose cohorts at baseline, on cycle 4 day 1, and on cycle 7 day 1. Samples came from an open-label, multicenter, first-in-human phase I dose-escalation trial of ivuxolimab. Adults with locally advanced or metastatic head and neck squamous cell, hepatocellular, melanoma or renal cell carcinoma were enrolled in the trial. CD4+ and CD8+ T cells were sorted separately from peripheral blood before TCR sequencing.

With regard to this clone: What antigen it recognizes has not been identified. Per-base qualities were not stored, and no clone one base away is much larger.

Sequenced material: CD4+ or CD8+ T cells sorted from blood, taken in a trial of the OX40 agonist ivuxolimab. This sequence originates from an adult with an advanced solid tumor such as melanoma, head and neck, liver or kidney cancer. This chain is built from TRBV4-2 and TRBJ2-7; matching of 6 bases hints at TRBD2 as the D gene. The sequenced DNA is TGTGCCAGCAGCAGCCGGGACTCTCTTCACGAGCAGTACTTC. Protein translation: CASSSRDSLHEQYF.